Shown below are 32 T cell receptor beta chains from a single sample sequenced in a study of blood T cell repertoires in COVID-19. The data were produced by immunoSEQ multiplex PCR, yet TCRdb's version contains in-frame clones alone and is incomplete. The data contain about 240,000 clones, 70% to 90% of them singletons. Material: peripheral blood. Receptors originate from a woman aged 40 to 50 who had recovered from COVID-19.

This chain joins TRBV27 and TRBJ2-1; TRBD2 aligns across 8 bases. Germline assignment: CDR1 MNHEY and CDR2 SMNVEV (reference sequence). This CDR3 is built from 14 residues. Unmatched junction bases numbered 7, after V lost 8 bases and J lost 4 bases. The CDR3: CASHRLASYNEQFF. DNA for the CDR3: TGTGCCAGCCACCGACTAGCGTCGTACAATGAGCAGTTCTTC.

This chain connects TRBV5-4 to TRBJ1-1; TRBD1 is a possible D gene (5 bases). V was trimmed by 4 bases and J by 0 bases, leaving 13 bases between them. The CDR3 is made up of 15 amino acids. Germline values: CDR1 SGHNT, CDR2 YYREEE (reference sequence). CDR3 amino acids: CASSPPGGVNTEAFF. DNA for the CDR3: TGTGCCAGCAGCCCCCCGGGGGGGGTGAACACTGAAGCTTTCTTT.

The chain carries TRBV5-1 and TRBJ2-2; a weak D match, TRBD2 (5 bases). Germline CDR1 and CDR2: SGHRS and YFSETQ. The V end was cut by 0 bases, the J end by 6 bases, with 9 bases between. This CDR3 region has 14 residues. The DNA for the CDR3 is TGCGCCAGCAGCTTGGGGGAGTTCGCCGGGGAGCTGTTTTTT. Translation gives CASSLGEFAGELFF.

This clone has more than one count but fewer than ten. V usage is TRBV30 and J usage is TRBJ2-2; 7 positions agree with TRBD2. The trim removed 0 bases at V and 5 bases at J, leaving 6 bases unmatched. The CDR3 has 15 residues. Germline values: CDR1 GTSNPN, CDR2 SVGIG (reference sequence). Here the CDR3 DNA reads TGTGCCTGGAGTGTTGTAGTGGGAGGGACCGGGGAGCTGTTTTTT. Amino acid sequence: CAWSVVVGGTGELFF.

The genes are TRBV6-4 and TRBJ2-6; D ambiguous. Germline CDR1 MRHNA, CDR2 SNTAGT. The CDR3 has 15 residues. V was shortened by 2 bases and J by 0 bases, with 5 bases between the two germline ends. CDR3 amino acids: CASSDGTSGANVLTF. Here the CDR3 DNA reads TGTGCCAGCAGTGACGGCACCTCTGGGGCCAACGTCCTGACTTTC.

The CDR3 loop reads CASSYVPGKGNQPQHF. CDR3 nucleotide sequence: TGTGCCAGCAGTTACGTCCCAGGGAAGGGGAATCAGCCCCAGCATTTT. The rearrangement uses TRBV6-2 or TRBV6-3 and TRBJ1-5, with D possibly matching TRBD1 (5 bases). This CDR3 contains 16 residues. The germline V gene encodes CDR1 MNHEY and CDR2 SVGEGT. Deletions cut 2 bases from V and 4 bases from J, with 15 bases between.

The gene calls are TRBV11-2 and TRBJ2-5, with 7 bases fitting TRBD1. The CDR3 loop spans 14 amino acids. Germline assignment: CDR1 SGHAT and CDR2 FQNNGV. The V gene end was trimmed by 3 bases and the J gene end by 7 bases; junction bases not matched to a gene: 8. The CDR3 nucleotides are TGTGCCAGCAGCTTGGGGGAGCACAGGGGGACCCAGTACTTC. Its protein is CASSLGEHRGTQYF.

The chain uses TRBV24-1 and TRBJ1-5; 7 positions match TRBD1. There are 14 residues in the CDR3. Germline V gene sequence: CDR1 KGHDR, CDR2 SFDVKD. V was clipped by 6 bases and J by 9 bases; unmatched bases: 10. This chain's CDR3 is CATSPDRAWAPQHF. The CDR3 nucleotides are TGTGCCACCAGTCCCGACAGGGCGTGGGCGCCCCAGCATTTT.

The chain is built from TRBV5-5 and TRBJ2-1, with D unresolved. Deletions cut 0 bases from V and 9 bases from J, with 10 bases between. The CDR3 runs 13 residues. CDR1 is SGHKS and CDR2 is YYEKEE in the germline V gene (reference sequence). Written as DNA, the CDR3 is TGTGCCAGCAGCTTGGGGCCACACCGTGAGCAGTTCTTC. Translation gives CASSLGPHREQFF.

The rearrangement links TRBV7-2 to TRBJ1-2; D is unresolved. Germline V gene lookup returns CDR1 SGHTA and CDR2 FQGNSA. Trimming removed 5 bases at V and 4 bases at J, with 14 bases between. The CDR3 has 14 residues. CDR3 region: CASSPDSSTYGYTF. The CDR3, as DNA: TGTGCCAGCAGCCCCGACTCCAGTACCTATGGCTACACCTTC.

The chain uses TRBV18 and TRBJ1-1; D unclear. In germline, CDR1 is KGHSH, CDR2 LQKENI. V lost 2 bases and J lost 1, with 11 bases in between. The CDR3 extends over 15 amino acids. The CDR3 region is CASSPISNQNTEAFF. The CDR3 DNA reads TGTGCCAGCTCACCAATTAGTAACCAGAACACTGAAGCTTTCTTT.

Notes on this clone: Compared with germline, one end of the junction differs, possibly owing to a read error. The rearrangement joins TRBV29-1 to TRBJ2-1; perhaps TRBD2 as D (5 bases). The germline CDR1 and CDR2 sequences are SQVTM and ANQGSEA. The CDR3 has 9 amino acids. This CDR3 reads CSVDKDGVF. The CDR3 DNA follows: TGCAGCGTTGATAAGGACGGGGTCTTC.

The chain has TRBV7-9 and TRBJ1-2; no definite D call. Germline V gene data show CDR1 as SEHNR and CDR2 as FQNEAQ (reference sequence). V dropped 5 bases and J dropped 8 bases, with 12 bases sitting between them. The CDR3 has 12 residues. This CDR3 reads CASSPPVWGYTF. Written as DNA, the CDR3 is TGTGCCAGCAGCCCTCCGGTTTGGGGCTACACCTTC.

In its sample, this clone was seen a few times. The chain uses TRBV10-1 and TRBJ1-1, with D tentatively TRBD1 (5 bases). Germline CDR1 is WNHNN and CDR2 is SYGVQD (reference sequence). V lost 6 bases to trimming and J lost 3 bases, with 20 bases between them. This CDR3 is built from 16 residues. CDR3 in amino acids: CASRGGAPRQDTEAFF. In DNA form, the CDR3 reads TGCGCCAGCAGGGGAGGGGCACCCCGTCAGGACACTGAAGCTTTCTTT.

The V and J genes are TRBV11-2 and TRBJ1-1; D gene uncertain. V shed 1 base and J shed 6 bases, with 9 bases lying between them. Germline CDR1 is SGHAT and CDR2 is FQNNGV. CDR3 length equals 13 residues. CDR3 residues: CASSLVAQAEAFF. The CDR3 DNA sequence: TGTGCCAGCAGCTTAGTGGCGCAGGCTGAAGCTTTCTTT. Variable domain in full (rest from reference TRBV11-2 and TRBJ1-1): EAGVAQSPRYKIIEKRQSVAFWCNPISGHATLYWYQQILGQGPKLLIQFQNNGVVDDSQLPKDRFSAERLKGVDSTLKIQPAKLEDSAVYLCASSLVAQAEAFFGQGTRLTVV.

The chain couples TRBV19 to TRBJ1-5, with D perhaps matching TRBD1 (5 bases). The V gene's germline CDR1 is LNHDA and CDR2 SQIVND (reference sequence). CDR3 length equals 18 residues. V dropped 1 base and J dropped 0 bases, with 16 bases sitting between them. The CDR3 spells CASSIGGTRAYSNQPQHF. In DNA, the CDR3 is TGTGCCAGTAGTATAGGGGGCACTCGGGCCTATAGCAATCAGCCCCAGCATTTT.

As for this clone: One end of the junction does not line up with germline, which may come from a read error. J is TRBJ2-7 and V is TRBV15, with 8 bases lining up with TRBD2. The CDR3 has 12 amino acids. Germline V gene lookup returns CDR1 LNHNV and CDR2 YYDKDF (reference sequence). CDR3 region: CATSRDGAGGRF. In nucleotides, the CDR3 is TGTGCCACCAGCAGAGACGGCGCGGGAGGCCGTTTC.

V is TRBV6-2 or TRBV6-3 and J is TRBJ2-7, with D perhaps TRBD2 (5 bases). The CDR3 runs to 12 residues. CDR1 is MNHEY, CDR2 SVGEGT, per germline. Trimming cost V 2 bases and J 7 bases, with 9 bases left between them. The CDR3 DNA reads as TGTGCCAGCAGTTACGTGGGCGGGGAGCAGTACGTC. Amino acids: CASSYVGGEQYV.

The CDR3 loop is CASTPRTGHPGNTIYF. In nucleotides, the CDR3 is TGTGCCAGTACCCCCCGGACAGGGCACCCTGGAAACACCATATATTTT. The rearrangement links TRBV19 to TRBJ1-3, with 8 bases that match TRBD1. This CDR3 has 16 amino acids. From germline, CDR1 is LNHDA and CDR2 SQIVND (reference sequence). The junction had 10 bases not matched to a gene; V was cut back by 7 bases and J by 2 bases.

The chain uses TRBV7-3 and TRBJ2-5, with TRBD2 matching 9 bases. V shed 2 bases, J shed 5 bases, and the junction held 6 bases outside the gene matches. The CDR3 has 15 residues. The germline CDR1 and CDR2 sequences are SGHTA and FQGTGA. The CDR3 sequence: CASSLVAGVLETQYF. The CDR3 nucleotides read TGTGCCAGCAGCTTAGTAGCGGGAGTGCTTGAGACCCAGTACTTC.

The chain joins TRBV3-1 (or the pseudogene TRBV3-2) to TRBJ2-5; 7 nucleotides align to TRBD2. Germline values: CDR1 LGHDT, CDR2 YNNKEL (reference sequence). Unmatched junction bases numbered 19, after V lost 4 bases and J lost 5 bases. The CDR3 is 18 residues long. The CDR3 region is CASSPEPGGSGAQETQYF. CDR3 sequence (DNA): TGTGCCAGCAGCCCCGAGCCGGGAGGTAGCGGAGCTCAGGAGACCCAGTACTTC.

The rearrangement uses TRBV6-1 and TRBJ2-7; TRBD1 is a possible D gene (6 bases). Trimming took off 6 bases at V and 3 bases at J, with 15 bases between the two ends. The CDR3 totals 14 residues. Germline CDR1 is MNHNS and CDR2 is SASEGT. The CDR3 DNA is TGTGCCAGCAGCCCCGGGACATACGGCTACGAGCAGTACGTC. Translated, it gives CASSPGTYGYEQYV.

The chain has TRBV5-1 and TRBJ2-3; 13 nucleotides match TRBD2. Losses at the gene ends were 4 bases for V and 4 bases for J; bases not matched to a gene: 6. CDR1 is SGHRS and CDR2 is YFSETQ in the germline V gene. The CDR3 loop spans 16 amino acids. The CDR3 DNA reads TGCGCCAGCAGCCCCAGGACTAGCGGGAGCTCAGATACGCAGTATTTT. Its translation is CASSPRTSGSSDTQYF.

This sequence joins TRBV10-3 and TRBJ1-2; maybe TRBD1 (5 bases). Looked up from germline, CDR1 is ENHRY and CDR2 is SYGVKD. The CDR3 totals 12 residues. V was clipped by 3 bases and J by 4 bases, with 6 bases between them. The CDR3 region is CAISDQGYGYTF. CDR3 nucleotides: TGTGCCATCAGTGACCAGGGCTATGGCTACACCTTC.

The chain is built from TRBV7-9 and TRBJ2-1; D perhaps matches TRBD2 (6 bases). Trimming took 2 bases from V and 8 from J, leaving 13 bases between them. The CDR3 consists of 14 residues. CDR1 SEHNR and CDR2 FQNEAQ come from the germline V gene (reference sequence). CDR3 amino acids: CASSLSEGHYEQFF. CDR3 nucleotides: TGTGCCAGCAGCTTATCGGAGGGCCATTATGAGCAGTTCTTC.

The rearrangement joins TRBV7-2 to TRBJ1-2; D not resolved. CDR1 SGHTA and CDR2 FQGNSA come from the germline V gene. This CDR3 has 14 residues. Deletions cut 5 bases from V and 0 bases from J, with 10 bases between. Here the CDR3 reads CASSPPAANYGYTF. CDR3 nucleotide sequence: TGTGCCAGCAGCCCCCCGGCGGCTAACTATGGCTACACCTTC.

The rearrangement joins TRBV19 to TRBJ1-3, with a weak D call TRBD1 (5 bases). The V end was cut by 4 bases, the J end by 4 bases, with 17 bases between. Germline-derived CDR1 and CDR2 are LNHDA and SQIVND (reference sequence). The CDR3 contains 16 residues. The CDR3 DNA reads as TGTGCCAGTAGTAGAGGGGAGGGATCCTGGGGAAACACCATATATTTT. Amino acids: CASSRGEGSWGNTIYF.

The rearrangement joins TRBV3-1 (or the pseudogene TRBV3-2) to TRBJ2-3, with D possibly being TRBD2 (5 bases). Germline CDR1 is LGHDT and CDR2 is YNNKEL (reference sequence). V was shortened by 7 bases and J by 1 base, with 18 bases between the two germline ends. This CDR3 has 16 residues. The chain's CDR3 is CASTPGLATRTDTQYF. CDR3 nucleotides: TGTGCCAGCACGCCAGGCCTAGCCACCCGCACAGATACGCAGTATTTT.

V and J are TRBV15 and TRBJ1-4, with TRBD1 identical over 8 bases. Germline-derived CDR1 and CDR2 are LNHNV and YYDKDF (reference sequence). V was pared by 0 bases and J by 5 bases, with 14 bases of the junction left unmatched. The CDR3 spans 19 residues. CDR3 region: CATSRDFWTGKSGNEKLFF. The CDR3 region has the DNA TGTGCCACCAGCAGAGATTTTTGGACAGGGAAGTCGGGGAATGAAAAACTGTTTTTT.

CDR3 amino acids: CASSLKAVAHANTEAFF. DNA of the CDR3: TGTGCCAGCAGCTTAAAGGCGGTCGCCCACGCGAACACTGAAGCTTTCTTT. The chain carries TRBV7-9 and TRBJ1-1; D call uncertain. The ends were cut back, 2 bases at V and 1 base at J, with 17 bases in the middle. The CDR3 runs 17 residues. CDR1 and CDR2 from the germline V gene are SEHNR and FQNEAQ (reference sequence). The full variable domain, with the rest looked up from reference TRBV7-9 and TRBJ1-1, is DTGVSQNPRHKITKRGQNVTFRCDPISEHNRLYWYRQTLGQGPEFLTYFQNEAQLEKSRLLSDRFSAERPKGSFSTLEIQRTEQGDSAMYLCASSLKAVAHANTEAFFGQGTRLTVV.

This chain links TRBV28 with TRBJ1-4; 7 bases are a match to TRBD1. The CDR3 is 15 amino acids. Germline V gene sequence: CDR1 MDHEN, CDR2 SYDVKM. After removal of 6 bases from V and 3 bases from J, the junction contained 7 bases not matched to a gene. The DNA of the CDR3 is TGTGCCAGCAGAAACACAGGGGCGGCTAATGAAAAACTGTTTTTT. Translating gives CASRNTGAANEKLFF.

The V and J genes are TRBV11-2 and TRBJ2-7; 12 nucleotides match TRBD1. This CDR3 has 16 amino acids. Germline V gene sequence: CDR1 SGHAT, CDR2 FQNNGV. The ends lost 4 bases at V and 6 bases at J; junction bases unmatched: 10. The CDR3 bases are TGTGCCAGCAGCTACCCTCTAGGGACAGGGGGCGGCGAGCAGTACGTC. Translation: CASSYPLGTGGGEQYV.